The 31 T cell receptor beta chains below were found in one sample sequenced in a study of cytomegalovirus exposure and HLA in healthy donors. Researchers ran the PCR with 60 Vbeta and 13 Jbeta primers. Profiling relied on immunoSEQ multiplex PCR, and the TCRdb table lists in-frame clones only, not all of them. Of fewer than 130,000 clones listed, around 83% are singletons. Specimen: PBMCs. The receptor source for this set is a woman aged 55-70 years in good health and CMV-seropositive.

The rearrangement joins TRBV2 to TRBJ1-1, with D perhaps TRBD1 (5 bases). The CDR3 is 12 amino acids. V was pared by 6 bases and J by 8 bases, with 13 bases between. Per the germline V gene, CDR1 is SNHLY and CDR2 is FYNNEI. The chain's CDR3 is CASSGQGVEAFF. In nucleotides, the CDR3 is TGTGCCAGCAGCGGACAAGGTGTGGAAGCTTTCTTT.

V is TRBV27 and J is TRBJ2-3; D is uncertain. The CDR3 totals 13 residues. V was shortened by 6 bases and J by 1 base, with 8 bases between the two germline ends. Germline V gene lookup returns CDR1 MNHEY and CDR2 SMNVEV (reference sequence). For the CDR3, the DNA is TGTGCCAGCAGCGCAACAGGCACAGATACGCAGTATTTT. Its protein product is CASSATGTDTQYF.

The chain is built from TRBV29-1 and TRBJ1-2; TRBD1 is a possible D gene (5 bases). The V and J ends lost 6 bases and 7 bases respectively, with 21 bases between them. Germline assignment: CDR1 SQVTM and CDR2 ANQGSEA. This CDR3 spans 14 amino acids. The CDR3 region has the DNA TGCAGCGTCTCCCCACCATCCAGGGTGGGTGGCTACACCTTC. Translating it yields CSVSPPSRVGGYTF.

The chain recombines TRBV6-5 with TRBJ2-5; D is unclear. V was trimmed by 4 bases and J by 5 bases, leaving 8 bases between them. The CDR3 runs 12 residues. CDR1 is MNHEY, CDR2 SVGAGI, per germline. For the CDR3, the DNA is TGTGCCAGCAGTTTTCCCAGGGAGACCCAGTACTTC. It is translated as CASSFPRETQYF.

CDR3 protein: CASSGPGQSHNEQFF. In nucleotides, the CDR3 is TGTGCCAGCAGTGGACCGGGACAGAGCCACAATGAGCAGTTCTTC. The V and J genes are TRBV6-1 and TRBJ2-1; 7 bases are a match to TRBD1. CDR1 is MNHNS and CDR2 is SASEGT in the germline V gene. CDR3 length: 15 amino acids. The ends lost 4 bases at V and 5 bases at J; junction bases unmatched: 8.

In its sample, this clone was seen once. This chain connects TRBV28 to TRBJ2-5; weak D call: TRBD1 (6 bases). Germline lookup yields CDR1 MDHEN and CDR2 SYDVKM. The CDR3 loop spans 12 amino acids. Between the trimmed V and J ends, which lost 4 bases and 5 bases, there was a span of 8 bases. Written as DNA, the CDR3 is TGTGCCAGCAGTTCCCAGGGGGAGACCCAGTACTTC. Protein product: CASSSQGETQYF.

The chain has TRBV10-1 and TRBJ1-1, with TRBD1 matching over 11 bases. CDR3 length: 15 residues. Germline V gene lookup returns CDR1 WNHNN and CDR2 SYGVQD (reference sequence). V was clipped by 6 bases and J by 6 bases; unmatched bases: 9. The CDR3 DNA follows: TGCGCCAGCAGCGGGACAGGGGGGCCCTACTCTGAAGCTTTCTTT. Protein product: CASSGTGGPYSEAFF.

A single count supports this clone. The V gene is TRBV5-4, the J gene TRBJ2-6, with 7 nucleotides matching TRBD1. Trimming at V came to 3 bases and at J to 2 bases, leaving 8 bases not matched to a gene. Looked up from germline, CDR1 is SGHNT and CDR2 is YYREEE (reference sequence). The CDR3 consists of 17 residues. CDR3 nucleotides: TGTGCCAGCAGCTCCGCAAACGACAGGGCTGGGGCCAACGTCCTGACTTTC. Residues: CASSSANDRAGANVLTF.

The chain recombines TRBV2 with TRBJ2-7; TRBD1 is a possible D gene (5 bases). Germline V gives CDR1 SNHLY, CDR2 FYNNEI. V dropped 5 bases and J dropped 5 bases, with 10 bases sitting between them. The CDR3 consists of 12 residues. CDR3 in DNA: TGTGCCAGCAGTTTCGTAGGGGACGAGCAGTACTTC. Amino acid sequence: CASSFVGDEQYF.

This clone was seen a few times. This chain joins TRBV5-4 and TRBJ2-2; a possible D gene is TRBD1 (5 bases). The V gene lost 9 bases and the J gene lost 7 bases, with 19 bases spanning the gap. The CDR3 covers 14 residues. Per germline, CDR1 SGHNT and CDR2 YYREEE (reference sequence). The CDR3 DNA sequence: TGTGCCATCCAATTTGGACACATTAGCGGGGAGCTGTTTTTT. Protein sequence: CAIQFGHISGELFF.

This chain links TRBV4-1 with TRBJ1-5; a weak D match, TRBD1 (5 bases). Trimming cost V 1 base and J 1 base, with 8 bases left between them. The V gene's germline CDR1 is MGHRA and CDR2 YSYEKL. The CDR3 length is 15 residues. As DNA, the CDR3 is TGCGCCAGCAGCCAAGGCGGGGGGAGCAATCAGCCCCAGCATTTT. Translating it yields CASSQGGGSNQPQHF.

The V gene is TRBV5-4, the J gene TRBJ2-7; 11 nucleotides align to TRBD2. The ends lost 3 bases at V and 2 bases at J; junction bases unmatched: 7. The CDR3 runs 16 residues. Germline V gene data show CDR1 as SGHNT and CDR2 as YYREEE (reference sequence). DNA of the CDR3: TGTGCCAGCAGCTACACTAGCGGGAGCCCCCCCTACGAGCAGTACTTC. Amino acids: CASSYTSGSPPYEQYF.

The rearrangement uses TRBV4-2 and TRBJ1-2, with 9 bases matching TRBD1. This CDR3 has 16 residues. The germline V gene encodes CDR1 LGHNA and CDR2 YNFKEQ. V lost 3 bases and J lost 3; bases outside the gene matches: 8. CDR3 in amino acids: CASSHLGDRAYYGYTF. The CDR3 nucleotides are TGTGCCAGCAGCCACTTAGGGGACAGGGCCTACTATGGCTACACCTTC.

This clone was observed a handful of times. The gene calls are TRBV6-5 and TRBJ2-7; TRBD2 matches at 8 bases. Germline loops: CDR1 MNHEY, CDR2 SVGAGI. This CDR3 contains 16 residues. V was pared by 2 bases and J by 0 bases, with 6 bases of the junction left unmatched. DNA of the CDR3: TGTGCCAGCAGTTACGGGGCGGGAGGAGGCTCCTACGAGCAGTACTTC. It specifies CASSYGAGGGSYEQYF.

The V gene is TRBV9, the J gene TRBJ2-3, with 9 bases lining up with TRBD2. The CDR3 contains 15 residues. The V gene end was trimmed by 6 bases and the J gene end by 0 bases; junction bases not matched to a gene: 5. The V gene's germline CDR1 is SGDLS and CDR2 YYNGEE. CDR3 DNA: TGTGCCAGCACCCCTAGCGGGAAGAGCACAGATACGCAGTATTTT. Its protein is CASTPSGKSTDTQYF.

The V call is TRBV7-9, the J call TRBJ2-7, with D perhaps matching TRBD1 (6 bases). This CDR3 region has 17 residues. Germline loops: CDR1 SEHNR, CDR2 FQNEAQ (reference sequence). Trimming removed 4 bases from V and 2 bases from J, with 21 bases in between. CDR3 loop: CASSSFKTYRVTYEQYF. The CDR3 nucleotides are TGTGCCAGCAGCTCCTTTAAGACCTACAGGGTGACCTACGAGCAGTACTTC.

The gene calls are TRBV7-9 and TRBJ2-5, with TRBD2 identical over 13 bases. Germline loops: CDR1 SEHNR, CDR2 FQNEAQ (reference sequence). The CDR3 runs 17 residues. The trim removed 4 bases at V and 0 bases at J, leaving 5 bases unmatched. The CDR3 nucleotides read TGTGCCAGCAGCTCCCCACTAGCGGGAGGGTACCAAGAGACCCAGTACTTC. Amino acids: CASSSPLAGGYQETQYF.

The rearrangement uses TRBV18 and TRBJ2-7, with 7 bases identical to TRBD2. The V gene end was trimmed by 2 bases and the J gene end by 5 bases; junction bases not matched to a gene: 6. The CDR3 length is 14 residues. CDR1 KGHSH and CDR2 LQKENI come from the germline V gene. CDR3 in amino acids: CASSPGAGVDEQYF. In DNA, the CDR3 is TGTGCCAGCTCACCAGGGGCGGGAGTCGACGAGCAGTACTTC.

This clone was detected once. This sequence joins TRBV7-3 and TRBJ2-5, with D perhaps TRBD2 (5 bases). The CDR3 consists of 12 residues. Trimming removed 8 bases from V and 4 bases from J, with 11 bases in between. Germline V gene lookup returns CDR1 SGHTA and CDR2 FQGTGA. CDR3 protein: CASGNGGETQYF. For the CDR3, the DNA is TGTGCCAGCGGAAACGGAGGAGAGACCCAGTACTTC.

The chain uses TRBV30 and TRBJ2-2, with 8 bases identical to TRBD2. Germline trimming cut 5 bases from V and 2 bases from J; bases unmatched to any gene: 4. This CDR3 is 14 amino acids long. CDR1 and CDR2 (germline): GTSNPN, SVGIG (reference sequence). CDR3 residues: CAWGSGRNTGELFF. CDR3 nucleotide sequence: TGTGCCTGGGGGAGCGGGAGAAACACCGGGGAGCTGTTTTTT. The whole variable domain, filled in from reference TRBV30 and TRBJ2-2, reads SQTIHQWPATLVQPVGSPLSLECTVEGTSNPNLYWYRQAAGRGLQLLFYSVGIGQISSEVPQNLSASRPQDRQFILSSKKLLLSDSGFYLCAWGSGRNTGELFFGEGSRLTVL.

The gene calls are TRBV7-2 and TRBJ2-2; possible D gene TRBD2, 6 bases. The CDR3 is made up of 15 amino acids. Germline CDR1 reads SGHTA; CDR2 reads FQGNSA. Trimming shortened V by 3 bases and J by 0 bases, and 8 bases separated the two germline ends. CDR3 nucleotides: TGTGCCAGCAGCTTCGGCGGGACGAACACCGGGGAGCTGTTTTTT. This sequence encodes CASSFGGTNTGELFF.

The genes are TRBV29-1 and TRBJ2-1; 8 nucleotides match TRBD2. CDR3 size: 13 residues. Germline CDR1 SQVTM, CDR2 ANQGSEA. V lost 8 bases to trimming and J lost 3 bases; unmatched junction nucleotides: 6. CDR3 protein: CSSRAGGYNEQFF. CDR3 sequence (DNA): TGCAGCTCCAGGGCGGGAGGCTACAATGAGCAGTTCTTC.

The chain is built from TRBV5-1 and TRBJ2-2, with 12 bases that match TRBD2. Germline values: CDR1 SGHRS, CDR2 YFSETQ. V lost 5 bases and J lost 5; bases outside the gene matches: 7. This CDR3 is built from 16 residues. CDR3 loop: CASRRLAGVKTGELFF. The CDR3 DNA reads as TGCGCCAGCAGGAGACTAGCGGGAGTTAAAACCGGGGAGCTGTTTTTT.

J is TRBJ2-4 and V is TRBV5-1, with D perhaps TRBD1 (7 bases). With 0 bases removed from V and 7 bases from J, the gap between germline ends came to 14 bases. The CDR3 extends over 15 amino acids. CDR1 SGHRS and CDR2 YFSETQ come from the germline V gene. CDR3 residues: CASSLEPRGVNIQYF. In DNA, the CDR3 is TGCGCCAGCAGCTTGGAGCCCAGGGGGGTGAACATTCAGTACTTC. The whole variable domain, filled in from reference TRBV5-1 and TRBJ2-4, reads KAGVTQTPRYLIKTRGQQVTLSCSPISGHRSVSWYQQTPGQGLQFLFEYFSETQRNKGNFPGRFSGRQFSNSRSEMNVSTLELGDSALYLCASSLEPRGVNIQYFGAGTRLSVL.

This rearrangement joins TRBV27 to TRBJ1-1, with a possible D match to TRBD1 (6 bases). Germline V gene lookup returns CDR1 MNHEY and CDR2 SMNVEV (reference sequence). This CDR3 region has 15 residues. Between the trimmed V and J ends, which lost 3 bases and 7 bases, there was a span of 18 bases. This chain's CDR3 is CASSFRDTTGGEAFF. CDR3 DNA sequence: TGTGCCAGCAGTTTCAGGGACACTACTGGCGGTGAAGCTTTCTTT.

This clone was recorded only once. CDR3 in DNA: TGTGCCAGCAGCGTAGGAGGGTATAGCAATCAGCCCCAGCATTTT. It yields the protein CASSVGGYSNQPQHF. The chain combines TRBV9 with TRBJ1-5; D unresolved. With 0 bases removed from V and 0 bases from J, the gap between germline ends came to 7 bases. Germline CDR1 SGDLS, CDR2 YYNGEE. The CDR3 totals 15 residues.

CDR3: CASSLGRSGETQYF. The CDR3, as DNA: TGCGCCAGCAGCTTAGGTCGGAGCGGGGAGACCCAGTACTTC. The J gene is TRBJ2-5, the V gene TRBV5-1, with a tentative D call TRBD2 (6 bases). The V gene's germline CDR1 is SGHRS and CDR2 YFSETQ. With 2 bases removed from V and 5 bases from J, the gap between germline ends came to 13 bases. The CDR3 spans 14 residues.

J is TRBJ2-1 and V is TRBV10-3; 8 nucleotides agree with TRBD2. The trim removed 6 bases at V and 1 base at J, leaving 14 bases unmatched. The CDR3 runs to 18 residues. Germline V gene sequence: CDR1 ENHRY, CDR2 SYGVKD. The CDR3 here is CAISGGLAGGISYNEQFF. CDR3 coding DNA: TGTGCCATCAGCGGGGGGCTAGCGGGCGGTATATCCTACAATGAGCAGTTCTTC.

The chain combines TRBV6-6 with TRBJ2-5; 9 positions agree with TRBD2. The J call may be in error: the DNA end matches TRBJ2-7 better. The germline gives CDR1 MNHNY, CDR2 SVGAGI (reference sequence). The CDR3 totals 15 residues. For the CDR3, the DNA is TGTGCCAGCAGTGGGGGTCGCGGGAGGGCCTACGAGCAGTACTTC. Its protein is CASSGGRGRAYEQYF.

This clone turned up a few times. The CDR3 sequence: CASSYSMTAGIGYTF. The DNA for the CDR3 is TGTGCCAGCAGTTACTCCATGACGGCAGGGATTGGCTACACCTTC. V usage is TRBV6-5 and J usage is TRBJ1-2, with a tentative D call TRBD1 (5 bases). Trimming removed 0 bases at V and 7 bases at J, with 15 bases between. CDR3 length: 15 residues. The V gene's germline CDR1 is MNHEY and CDR2 SVGAGI.

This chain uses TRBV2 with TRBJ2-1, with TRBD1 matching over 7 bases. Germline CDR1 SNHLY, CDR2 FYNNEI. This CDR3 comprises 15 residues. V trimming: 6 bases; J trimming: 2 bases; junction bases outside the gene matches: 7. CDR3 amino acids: CASRARQGPYNEQFF. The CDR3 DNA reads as TGTGCCAGCAGGGCTAGACAGGGCCCCTACAATGAGCAGTTCTTC.